The 31 T cell receptor beta chains listed next were all sequenced from one sample in a study of shared clonotypes between healthy human individuals. The table came from immunoSEQ multiplex PCR; TCRdb's copy has only in-frame clones and leaves some out. The table shows about 2 million clones, with roughly 95% occurring only once. The naive CD8 population came from CD45RO-negative cells selected for CCR7, without terminally differentiated effector memory CD45RA+ cells. Input material: naive CD8+ T cells sorted from blood. The receptor source for this set is a man in his late teens or twenties in good health.

The gene calls are TRBV7-9 and TRBJ2-7; the D is unclear. This CDR3 comprises 14 residues. The V gene's germline CDR1 is SEHNR and CDR2 FQNEAQ (reference sequence). Deletions cut 5 bases from V and 5 bases from J, with 16 bases between. The CDR3 DNA follows: TGTGCCAGCAGCGGCTACCAGCGAGGCCACGAGCAGTACTTC. This translates into CASSGYQRGHEQYF.

V usage is TRBV4-3 and J usage is TRBJ2-1; 15 bases map to TRBD2. The CDR3 contains 15 residues. The germline gives CDR1 LGHNA, CDR2 YSLEER. Germline trimming cut 4 bases from V and 7 bases from J; bases unmatched to any gene: 2. This CDR3 is CASSPGTSGRNEQFF. DNA for the CDR3: TGCGCCAGCAGCCCCGGGACTAGCGGGAGGAATGAGCAGTTCTTC.

The chain couples TRBV7-9 to TRBJ2-7; perhaps TRBD2 as D (6 bases). CDR3 length: 16 residues. Germline V gives CDR1 SEHNR, CDR2 FQNEAQ (reference sequence). V was cut by 1 base and J by 4 bases, with 17 bases left in between. As DNA, the CDR3 is TGTGCCAGCAGCTTAGGGGAGGTGCGGAATCCTTACGAGCAGTACTTC. It is translated as CASSLGEVRNPYEQYF.

The chain couples TRBV12-5 to TRBJ2-2; D uncertain. The V end lost 0 bases, the J end lost 7 bases, and 15 bases lay between the germline ends. CDR1 LGHNT and CDR2 FRNRAP come from the germline V gene. This CDR3 is built from 16 residues. The CDR3 nucleotides are TGTGCTAGTGGTTTGGTATTGGACCCCCACAGCGGGGAGCTGTTTTTT. Its translation: CASGLVLDPHSGELFF.

The V and J genes are TRBV7-9 and TRBJ2-1; no clear D gene. CDR3 length equals 15 residues. V was trimmed by 0 bases and J by 7 bases, leaving 13 bases between them. Per germline, CDR1 SEHNR and CDR2 FQNEAQ (reference sequence). CDR3: CASSLAVSPANEQFF. The CDR3 region has the DNA TGTGCCAGCAGCTTAGCGGTTTCGCCAGCTAATGAGCAGTTCTTC.

The DNA of the CDR3 is TGTGCCAGCAGCCCCGGGGCGCCAGGGGCGGGTGATGGCTACACCTTC. Its translation is CASSPGAPGAGDGYTF. The chain carries TRBV7-2 and TRBJ1-2; maybe TRBD1 (6 bases). The germline V gene encodes CDR1 SGHTA and CDR2 FQGNSA. The length of the CDR3 is 16 residues. Trimming shortened V by 5 bases and J by 6 bases, and 22 bases separated the two germline ends.

Points on this clone: Other DNA sequences in the sample encode the same CDR3. V is TRBV9 and J is TRBJ1-2; 7 bases map to TRBD1. The junction had 6 bases not matched to a gene; V was cut back by 0 bases and J by 7 bases. Germline V gene data show CDR1 as SGDLS and CDR2 as YYNGEE. The CDR3 has 14 residues. The CDR3 is CASSVGQGLSGYTF. CDR3 bases: TGTGCCAGCAGCGTAGGACAGGGACTAAGTGGCTACACCTTC. Full variable domain (rest looked up from reference TRBV9 and TRBJ1-2): DSGVTQTPKHLITATGQRVTLRCSPRSGDLSVYWYQQSLDQGLQFLIQYYNGEERAKGNILERFSAQQFPDLHSELNLSSLELGDSALYFCASSVGQGLSGYTFGSGTRLTVV.

V is TRBV12-5 and J is TRBJ1-1; TRBD1 might be the D (5 bases). Per germline, CDR1 LGHNT and CDR2 FRNRAP. The ends were cut back, 0 bases at V and 4 bases at J, with 12 bases in the middle. The CDR3 loop spans 15 amino acids. The CDR3 DNA sequence: TGTGCTAGTGGTTTGGTACAAGGGGTGGGCACTGAAGCTTTCTTT. This translates into CASGLVQGVGTEAFF. Combining the CDR3 with reference TRBV12-5 and TRBJ1-1 gives the whole variable domain DARVTQTPRHKVTEMGQEVTMRCQPILGHNTVFWYRQTMMQGLELLAYFRNRAPLDDSGMPKDRFSAEMPDATLATLKIQPSEPRDSAVYFCASGLVQGVGTEAFFGQGTRLTVV.

This clone was found once. This chain uses TRBV10-3 with TRBJ2-1, with D unresolved. Germline V lookup: CDR1 ENHRY, CDR2 SYGVKD. Trimming removed 1 base at V and 0 bases at J, with 10 bases between. There are 16 residues in the CDR3. The DNA for the CDR3 is TGTGCCATCAGTGAGTATCTGGAAGACTCCTACAATGAGCAGTTCTTC. Its protein is CAISEYLEDSYNEQFF.

As concerns this clone: This same CDR3 is encoded by further DNA sequences in the sample. The chain employs TRBV27 and TRBJ1-2, with D maybe TRBD1 (6 bases). Trimming left V 5 bases short and J 7 bases short, with 11 bases between. Germline CDR1 reads MNHEY; CDR2 reads SMNVEV (reference sequence). This CDR3 is built from 12 residues. The CDR3 loop reads CASSPLGGGYTF. The CDR3 DNA is TGTGCCAGCAGTCCGTTAGGGGGTGGCTACACCTTC.

The chain employs TRBV29-1 and TRBJ2-7; D unclear. Germline V gene data show CDR1 as SQVTM and CDR2 as ANQGSEA. CDR3 length: 11 amino acids. Trimming took 6 bases from V and 4 from J, leaving 10 bases between them. CDR3 protein: CSVPDGYEQYF. CDR3 in DNA: TGCAGCGTCCCGGACGGGTACGAGCAGTACTTC.

This chain uses TRBV6-5 with TRBJ2-3, with 8 bases identical to TRBD2. CDR1 is MNHEY, CDR2 SVGAGI, per germline. The trim removed 0 bases at V and 2 bases at J, leaving 4 bases unmatched. This CDR3 region has 16 residues. The CDR3 bases are TGTGCCAGCAGTTACTCGCTAGCGGGTCTCACAGATACGCAGTATTTT. The encoded protein is CASSYSLAGLTDTQYF.

The gene calls are TRBV7-9 and TRBJ2-5; 9 positions agree with TRBD1. CDR1 is SEHNR and CDR2 is FQNEAQ in the germline V gene (reference sequence). CDR3 length equals 16 residues. Unmatched junction bases numbered 9, after V lost 5 bases and J lost 2 bases. Here the CDR3 reads CASSTGQGEIQETQYF. CDR3 bases: TGTGCCAGCAGCACGGGACAGGGCGAGATACAAGAGACCCAGTACTTC.

This clone was seen just once. V usage is TRBV27 and J usage is TRBJ1-5; 7 nucleotides match TRBD1. CDR1 is MNHEY and CDR2 is SMNVEV in the germline V gene (reference sequence). The CDR3 spans 16 residues. Trimming cost V 6 bases and J 3 bases; bases outside gene matches: 11. Here the CDR3 reads CASRTGVGGYNQPQHF. For the CDR3, the DNA is TGTGCCAGCAGAACAGGGGTAGGAGGTTACAATCAGCCCCAGCATTTT.

The rearrangement uses TRBV5-6 and TRBJ2-1, with TRBD1 matching 8 bases. Germline CDR1 SGHDT, CDR2 YYEEEE. This CDR3 comprises 16 residues. J lost 0 bases, V lost 4 bases, and 6 bases had no gene match. CDR3 amino acids: CASSPWTGSSYNEQFF. DNA of the CDR3: TGTGCCAGCAGCCCGTGGACAGGGAGCTCCTACAATGAGCAGTTCTTC.

This clone was seen only a few times. The chain combines TRBV7-9 with TRBJ1-5, with D possibly matching TRBD1 (5 bases). V lost 2 bases to trimming and J lost 2 bases, with 10 bases between them. Germline CDR1 SEHNR, CDR2 FQNEAQ (reference sequence). This CDR3 has 15 amino acids. CDR3 residues: CASSLQGGGNQPQHF. The CDR3 nucleotides read TGTGCCAGCAGCTTACAGGGTGGGGGCAATCAGCCCCAGCATTTT.

This rearrangement joins TRBV19 to TRBJ2-7, with D perhaps matching TRBD1 (5 bases). Germline assignment: CDR1 LNHDA and CDR2 SQIVND (reference sequence). The CDR3 length is 13 residues. V was trimmed by 9 bases and J by 2 bases, leaving 14 bases between them. Here the CDR3 reads CASQSRTTYEQYF. The CDR3 DNA is TGTGCCAGCCAGAGCCGGACAACCTACGAGCAGTACTTC.

The rearrangement links TRBV12-5 to TRBJ2-1; 7 bases are shared with TRBD1. Losses at the gene ends were 1 base for V and 2 bases for J; bases not matched to a gene: 5. Germline loops: CDR1 LGHNT, CDR2 FRNRAP. This CDR3 is 16 amino acids long. CDR3 in amino acids: CASGLAKGAAYNEQFF. The CDR3 DNA sequence: TGTGCTAGTGGTTTGGCGAAGGGGGCGGCCTACAATGAGCAGTTCTTC.

The CDR3 nucleotides read TGTGCCAGTTTTAAAACGATGGCGGGCACCGGGGAGCTGTTTTTT. The encoded protein is CASFKTMAGTGELFF. The V call is TRBV2, the J call TRBJ2-2; TRBD2 is a possible D gene (5 bases). The CDR3 has 15 amino acids. The germline CDR1 and CDR2 sequences are SNHLY and FYNNEI. The germline V and J ends were trimmed by 9 bases and 4 bases, with 18 bases remaining between them.

This clone appeared a single time. The CDR3 DNA follows: TGTGCCAGCAGTTTACTCACCCCGGCAGATACGGGGCTTGGTGGCTACACCTTC. Translating gives CASSLLTPADTGLGGYTF. V usage is TRBV27 and J usage is TRBJ1-2; tentative D call: TRBD1 (5 bases). Germline-derived CDR1 and CDR2 are MNHEY and SMNVEV (reference sequence). The CDR3 runs to 18 residues. V lost 2 bases, J lost 7 bases, and 26 bases lay in between.

This chain links TRBV11-3 with TRBJ1-1, with D perhaps matching TRBD1 (5 bases). V shed 8 bases and J shed 0 bases, with 16 bases lying between them. Germline values: CDR1 SGHNT, CDR2 YENEEA. The CDR3 length is 15 residues. For the CDR3, the DNA is TGTGCCAGCGGGGTCTCAGGGTCTATGAACACTGAAGCTTTCTTT. Translated, it gives CASGVSGSMNTEAFF.

The CDR3 region has the DNA TGTGCCAGCAGCACGGGACGGGGGGACGAGACCCAGTACTTC. Protein sequence: CASSTGRGDETQYF. The chain is built from TRBV9 and TRBJ2-5; 7 bases map to TRBD2. The junction had 8 bases not matched to a gene; V was cut back by 4 bases and J by 5 bases. The V gene's germline CDR1 is SGDLS and CDR2 YYNGEE. The length of the CDR3 is 14 residues.

The chain couples TRBV30 to TRBJ2-3; 14 bases map to TRBD2. The V and J ends lost 1 base and 2 bases, in that order; junction bases with no gene match: 14. CDR1 GTSNPN and CDR2 SVGIG come from the germline V gene (reference sequence). CDR3 length: 20 residues. CDR3 nucleotide sequence: TGTGCCTGGAGTGCCCTTGAGACTAGCGGGGGGGCCACCCACACAGATACGCAGTATTTT. It specifies CAWSALETSGGATHTDTQYF.

The chain recombines TRBV19 with TRBJ1-1; 9 nucleotides align to TRBD1. Germline-derived CDR1 and CDR2 are LNHDA and SQIVND (reference sequence). The CDR3 has 15 residues. The junction had 3 bases not matched to a gene; V was cut back by 4 bases and J by 0 bases. The CDR3 sequence: CASSRQGGMNTEAFF. CDR3 bases: TGTGCCAGTAGTAGACAGGGGGGAATGAACACTGAAGCTTTCTTT.

V usage is TRBV11-1 and J usage is TRBJ2-7, with D unresolved. V was cut by 0 bases and J by 5 bases, with 5 bases left in between. CDR1 is SGHAT and CDR2 is FQDESV in the germline V gene (reference sequence). The CDR3 length is 12 residues. This CDR3 reads CASSLAQNEQYF. The CDR3 DNA reads TGTGCCAGCAGCTTAGCGCAGAACGAGCAGTACTTC.

Of note for this clone: Within the sample, other DNA sequences also encode this same CDR3. The CDR3 loop is CASSQVQGNYGYTF. CDR3 DNA sequence: TGCGCCAGCAGCCAAGTACAGGGGAACTATGGCTACACCTTC. V gene TRBV4-1 combines with J gene TRBJ1-2; 7 bases map to TRBD1. The V and J ends lost 1 base and 2 bases, in that order; junction bases with no gene match: 1. CDR1 is MGHRA and CDR2 is YSYEKL in the germline V gene. The CDR3 length is 14 residues.

This clone was seen a single time. The chain has TRBV19 and TRBJ2-3; the D gene is possibly TRBD1 (5 bases). Germline loops: CDR1 LNHDA, CDR2 SQIVND (reference sequence). With 3 bases removed from V and 10 bases from J, the gap between germline ends came to 11 bases. The CDR3 spans 12 residues. This CDR3 reads CASSIRGAAQYF. In DNA, the CDR3 is TGTGCCAGTAGTATTAGGGGTGCGGCGCAGTATTTT.

The V and J genes are TRBV27 and TRBJ1-6; TRBD1 agrees at 7 bases. In germline, CDR1 is MNHEY, CDR2 SMNVEV (reference sequence). The CDR3 extends over 16 amino acids. The junction had 12 bases not matched to a gene; V was cut back by 5 bases and J by 8 bases. The CDR3, as DNA: TGTGCCAGCAGTCCCCTGGACAGGTTGATTGATTCACCCCTCCACTTT. Its protein is CASSPLDRLIDSPLHF.

The count of this clone is one. Other DNA sequences of this sample code for an identical CDR3. This chain uses TRBV5-1 with TRBJ2-1, with a possible D match to TRBD2 (6 bases). The CDR3 has 14 amino acids. The germline V and J ends were trimmed by 4 bases and 3 bases, with 11 bases remaining between them. Germline CDR1 reads SGHRS; CDR2 reads YFSETQ. CDR3 residues: CASSPGTDYNEQFF. In DNA, the CDR3 is TGCGCCAGCAGCCCTGGGACTGACTACAATGAGCAGTTCTTC. Looking up the rest from reference TRBV5-1 and TRBJ2-1 gives the full variable domain: KAGVTQTPRYLIKTRGQQVTLSCSPISGHRSVSWYQQTPGQGLQFLFEYFSETQRNKGNFPGRFSGRQFSNSRSEMNVSTLELGDSALYLCASSPGTDYNEQFFGPGTRLTVL.

The chain recombines TRBV5-6 with TRBJ1-2, with TRBD1 matching over 9 bases. This CDR3 has 15 residues. Germline values: CDR1 SGHDT, CDR2 YYEEEE. The trim removed 3 bases at V and 5 bases at J, leaving 8 bases unmatched. The CDR3 spells CASSSEDRGKYGYTF. The DNA for the CDR3 is TGTGCCAGCAGCTCCGAGGACAGGGGCAAGTATGGCTACACCTTC.

The gene calls are TRBV4-3 and TRBJ2-7; D possibly corresponds to TRBD2 (6 bases). The CDR3 is 18 residues long. CDR1 and CDR2 (germline): LGHNA, YSLEER. Trimming cost V 3 bases and J 0 bases, with 21 bases left between them. CDR3 sequence: CASSQELPGRESSYEQYF. In nucleotides, the CDR3 is TGCGCCAGCAGCCAGGAACTACCAGGACGGGAGAGCTCCTACGAGCAGTACTTC.